This T cell receptor beta chain derives from a study of T cell clusters in autoimmune cytopenias. Multiplex touch-down PCR amplified TRB using TRB-A and TRB-B pools in one tube. Following a re-call of the multiplex PCR reads, TCRdb has one entry per CDR3 protein and lacks DNA. Found here are a few thousand distinct CDR3 sequences; the top ten clones hold about 15%. This CDR3 has 15 residues. CDR1 is MNHEY and CDR2 is SVGAGI in the germline V gene. TRB was amplified from about 270 ng of peripheral blood genomic DNA per sample. This clonotype is called medium-sized based on its frequency. These data also formed part of another study, on T cell repertoires in aging, cancer and after chemotherapy. Turning to that study: The repertoire data cannot show anything about immunological memory following chemotherapy.

The clonotype was recovered from a human donor in good health. This chain connects TRBV6-5 to TRBJ2-5; the D gene TCRdb calls, TRBD2, cannot be checked with no DNA. The sample taken for sequencing was peripheral blood. CDR3 amino acids: CASRTSGGQAETQYF.